The 5 T cell receptor beta chains reported below all come from one sample, sequenced in a study of cytomegalovirus exposure and HLA in healthy donors. Researchers ran the PCR with 60 Vbeta and 13 Jbeta primers. TCRdb's copy holds only in-frame clones and misses some; the assay was immunoSEQ multiplex PCR. The table includes about 190,000 clones, around nine tenths detected once. Sequencing input: PBMCs. The source of these receptors is a woman aged 25-40 years in good health and CMV-seronegative.

The chain is built from TRBV14 and TRBJ2-6, with D possibly being TRBD1 (5 bases). Germline CDR1 and CDR2: SGHDN and FVKESK. CDR3 length: 15 amino acids. Trimming removed 4 bases from V and 6 bases from J, with 13 bases in between. CDR3 residues: CASSLGHTSANVLTF. CDR3 coding DNA: TGTGCCAGCAGCCTCGGACACACATCGGCCAACGTCCTGACTTTC. Filled out from reference TRBV14 and TRBJ2-6, the complete variable domain reads EAGVTQFPSHSVIEKGQTVTLRCDPISGHDNLYWYRRVMGKEIKFLLHFVKESKQDESGMPNNRFLAERTGGTYSTLKVQPAELEDSGVYFCASSLGHTSANVLTFGAGSRLTVL.

The genes are TRBV15 and TRBJ2-3; 10 nucleotides match TRBD1. V was clipped by 4 bases and J by 1 base; unmatched bases: 8. From germline, CDR1 is LNHNV and CDR2 YYDKDF (reference sequence). The CDR3 extends over 17 amino acids. In DNA form, the CDR3 reads TGTGCCACCAGCACTGCCTCTGGGACAGGGGGCACAGATACGCAGTATTTT. It codes for CATSTASGTGGTDTQYF.

Only a few counts were recorded for this clone. The rearrangement uses TRBV6-4 and TRBJ2-7, with TRBD2 matching over 14 bases. J was trimmed by 2 bases and V by 0 bases; bases with no gene match: 18. The CDR3 spans 22 residues. CDR1 and CDR2 (germline): MRHNA, SNTAGT. CDR3 sequence (DNA): TGTGCCAGCAGTGACTCTAGTGCAGAGACTAGCGGGAGGGTTCCAATCACCTACGAGCAGTACTTC. Its translation: CASSDSSAETSGRVPITYEQYF.

V gene TRBV10-2 combines with J gene TRBJ2-7, with 7 bases aligning to TRBD1. This CDR3 comprises 14 residues. J was trimmed by 2 bases and V by 6 bases; bases with no gene match: 7. The germline gives CDR1 WSHSY, CDR2 SAAADI. The DNA for the CDR3 is TGCGCCAGCAGCTCCGGGGACAGCACCTACGAGCAGTACTTC. This encodes CASSSGDSTYEQYF.

Turning to this clone: At one end, the junction sequence differs from germline, possibly due to a read error. The chain uses TRBV7-9 and TRBJ1-1; D perhaps matches TRBD1 (5 bases). Germline lookup yields CDR1 SEHNR and CDR2 FQNEAQ (reference sequence). The CDR3 length is 13 residues. The CDR3 DNA is TGTGCCAGCAGCCCCCCAGGGAACGCTGAAGCTTTCTTT. Its translation is CASSPPGNAEAFF.